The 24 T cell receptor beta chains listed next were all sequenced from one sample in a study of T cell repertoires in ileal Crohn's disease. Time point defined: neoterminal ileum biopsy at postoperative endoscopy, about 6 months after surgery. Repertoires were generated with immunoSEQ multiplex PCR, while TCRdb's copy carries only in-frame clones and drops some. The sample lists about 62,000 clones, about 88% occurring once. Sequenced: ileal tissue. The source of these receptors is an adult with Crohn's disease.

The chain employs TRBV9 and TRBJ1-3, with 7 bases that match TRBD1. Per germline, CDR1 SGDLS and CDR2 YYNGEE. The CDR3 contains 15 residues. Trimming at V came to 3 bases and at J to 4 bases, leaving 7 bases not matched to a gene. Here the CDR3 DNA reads TGTGCCAGCAGCGAGACAGGGTCAGCAGGAAACACCATATATTTT. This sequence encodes CASSETGSAGNTIYF. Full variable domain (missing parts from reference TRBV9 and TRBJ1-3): DSGVTQTPKHLITATGQRVTLRCSPRSGDLSVYWYQQSLDQGLQFLIQYYNGEERAKGNILERFSAQQFPDLHSELNLSSLELGDSALYFCASSETGSAGNTIYFGEGSWLTVV.

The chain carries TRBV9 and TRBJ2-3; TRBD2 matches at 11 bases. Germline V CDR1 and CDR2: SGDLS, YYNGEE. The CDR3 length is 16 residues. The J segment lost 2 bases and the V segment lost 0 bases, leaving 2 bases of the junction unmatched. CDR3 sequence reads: CASSVGLAGNTDTQYF. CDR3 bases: TGTGCCAGCAGCGTAGGACTAGCGGGAAACACAGATACGCAGTATTTT.

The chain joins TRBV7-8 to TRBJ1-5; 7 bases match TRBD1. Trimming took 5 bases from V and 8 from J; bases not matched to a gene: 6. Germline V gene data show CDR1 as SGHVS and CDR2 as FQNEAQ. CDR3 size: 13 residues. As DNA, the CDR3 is TGTGCCAGCAGCGACAGGGCCTTGGAGCCCCAGCATTTT. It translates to CASSDRALEPQHF.

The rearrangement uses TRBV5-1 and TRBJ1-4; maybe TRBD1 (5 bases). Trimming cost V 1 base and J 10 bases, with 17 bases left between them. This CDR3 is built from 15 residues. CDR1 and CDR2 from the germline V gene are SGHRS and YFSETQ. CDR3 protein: CASSLQPGQGAKLFF. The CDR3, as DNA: TGCGCCAGCAGCTTGCAACCCGGTCAGGGTGCAAAACTGTTTTTT.

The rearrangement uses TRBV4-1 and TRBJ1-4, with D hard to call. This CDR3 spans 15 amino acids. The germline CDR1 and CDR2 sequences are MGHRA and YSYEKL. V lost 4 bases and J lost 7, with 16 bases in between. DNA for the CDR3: TGCGCCAGCAGCCCCCCGAGAGTAGGCGGTGAAAAACTGTTTTTT. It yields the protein CASSPPRVGGEKLFF.

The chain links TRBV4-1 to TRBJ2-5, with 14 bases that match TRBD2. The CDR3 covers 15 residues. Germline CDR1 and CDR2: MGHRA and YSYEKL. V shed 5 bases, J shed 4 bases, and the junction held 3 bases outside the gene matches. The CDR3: CASSTGTSGGETQYF. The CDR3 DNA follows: TGCGCCAGCAGCACCGGGACTAGCGGGGGAGAGACCCAGTACTTC.

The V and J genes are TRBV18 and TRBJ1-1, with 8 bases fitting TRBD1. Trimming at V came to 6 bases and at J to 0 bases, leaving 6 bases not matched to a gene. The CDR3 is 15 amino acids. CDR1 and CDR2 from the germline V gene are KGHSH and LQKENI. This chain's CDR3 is CASSYGQGLNTEAFF. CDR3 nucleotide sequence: TGTGCCAGCTCTTACGGACAGGGATTGAACACTGAAGCTTTCTTT.

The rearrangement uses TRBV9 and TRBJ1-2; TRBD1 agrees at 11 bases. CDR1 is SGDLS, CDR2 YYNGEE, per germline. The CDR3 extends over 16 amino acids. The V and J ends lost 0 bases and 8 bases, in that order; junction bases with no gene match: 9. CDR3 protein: CASSVDPGQGAKGYTF. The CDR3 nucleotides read TGTGCCAGCAGCGTAGACCCTGGACAGGGGGCAAAAGGCTACACCTTC.

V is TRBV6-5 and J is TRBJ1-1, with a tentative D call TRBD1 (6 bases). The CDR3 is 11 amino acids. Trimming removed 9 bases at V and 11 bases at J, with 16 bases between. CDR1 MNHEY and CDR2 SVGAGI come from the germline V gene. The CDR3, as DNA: TGTGCCAGTTCACAGGGTTTGGAGGCTTTCTTT. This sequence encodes CASSQGLEAFF.

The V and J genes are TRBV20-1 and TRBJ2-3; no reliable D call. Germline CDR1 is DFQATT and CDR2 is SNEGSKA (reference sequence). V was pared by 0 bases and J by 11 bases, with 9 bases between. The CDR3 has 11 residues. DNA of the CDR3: TGCAGTGCTAGAGATTCCCTCAGGCAGTATTTT. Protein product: CSARDSLRQYF.

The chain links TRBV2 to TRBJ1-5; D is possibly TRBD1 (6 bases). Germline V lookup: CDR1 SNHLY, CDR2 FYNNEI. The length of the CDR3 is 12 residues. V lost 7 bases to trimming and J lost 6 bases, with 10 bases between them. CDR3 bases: TGTGCCAGCAAGGGGGAGGGTCAGCCCCAGCATTTT. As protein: CASKGEGQPQHF.

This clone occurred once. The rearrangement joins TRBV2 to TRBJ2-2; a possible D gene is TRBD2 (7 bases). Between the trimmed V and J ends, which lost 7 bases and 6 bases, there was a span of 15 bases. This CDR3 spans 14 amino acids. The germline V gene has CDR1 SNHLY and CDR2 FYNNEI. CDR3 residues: CASKRTGGSGELFF. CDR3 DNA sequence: TGTGCCAGCAAGAGAACGGGGGGCTCCGGGGAGCTGTTTTTT. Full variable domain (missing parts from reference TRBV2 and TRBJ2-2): EPEVTQTPSHQVTQMGQEVILRCVPISNHLYFYWYRQILGQKVEFLVSFYNNEISEKSEIFDDQFSVERPDGSNFTLKIRSTKLEDSAMYFCASKRTGGSGELFFGEGSRLTVL.

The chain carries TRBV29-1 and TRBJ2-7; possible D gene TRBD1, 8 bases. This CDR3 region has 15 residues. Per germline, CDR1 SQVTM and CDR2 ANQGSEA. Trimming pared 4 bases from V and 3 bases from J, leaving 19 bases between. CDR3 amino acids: CSVGIWTGRDYEQYF. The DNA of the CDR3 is TGCAGCGTTGGGATATGGACAGGGAGGGACTACGAGCAGTACTTC.

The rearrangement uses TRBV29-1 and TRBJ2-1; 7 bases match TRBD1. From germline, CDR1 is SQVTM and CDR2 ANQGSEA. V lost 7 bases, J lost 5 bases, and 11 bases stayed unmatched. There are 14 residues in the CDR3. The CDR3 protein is CSAPGQERDNEQFF. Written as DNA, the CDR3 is TGCAGCGCTCCAGGACAGGAAAGGGACAATGAGCAGTTCTTC.

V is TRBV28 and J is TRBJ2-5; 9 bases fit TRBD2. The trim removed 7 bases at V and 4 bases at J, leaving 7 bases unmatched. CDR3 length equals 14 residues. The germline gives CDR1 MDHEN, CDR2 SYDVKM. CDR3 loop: CASNLSGSLETQYF. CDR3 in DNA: TGTGCCAGCAACCTTAGCGGGAGCTTAGAGACCCAGTACTTC.

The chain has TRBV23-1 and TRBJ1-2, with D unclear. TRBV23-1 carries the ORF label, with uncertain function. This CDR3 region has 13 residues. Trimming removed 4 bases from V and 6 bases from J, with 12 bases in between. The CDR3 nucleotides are TGCGCCAGCAGTCGTTGTCCGGCGGATGGCTACACCTTC. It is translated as CASSRCPADGYTF.

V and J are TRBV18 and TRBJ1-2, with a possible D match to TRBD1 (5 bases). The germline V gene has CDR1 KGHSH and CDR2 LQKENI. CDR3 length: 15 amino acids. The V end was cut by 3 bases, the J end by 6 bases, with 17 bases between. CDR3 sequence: CASSPFGPQGDGYTF. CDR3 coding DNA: TGTGCCAGCTCACCTTTCGGACCTCAGGGCGATGGCTACACCTTC.

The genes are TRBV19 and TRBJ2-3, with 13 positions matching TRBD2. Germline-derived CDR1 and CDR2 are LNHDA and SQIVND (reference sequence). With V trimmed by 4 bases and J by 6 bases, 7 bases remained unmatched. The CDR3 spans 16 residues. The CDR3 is CASSTRLAGGLDTQYF. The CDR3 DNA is TGTGCCAGTAGTACCAGACTAGCGGGGGGATTGGATACGCAGTATTTT. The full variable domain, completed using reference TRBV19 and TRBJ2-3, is DGGITQSPKYLFRKEGQNVTLSCEQNLNHDAMYWYRQDPGQGLRLIYYSQIVNDFQKGDIAEGYSVSREKKESFPLTVTSAQKNPTAFYLCASSTRLAGGLDTQYFGPGTRLTVL.

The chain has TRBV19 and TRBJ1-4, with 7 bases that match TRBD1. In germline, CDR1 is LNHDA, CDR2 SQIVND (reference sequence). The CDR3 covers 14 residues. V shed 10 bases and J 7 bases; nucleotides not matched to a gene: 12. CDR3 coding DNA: TGTGCCACCATGCCGCAGACAGGGAGTGAAAAACTGTTTTTT. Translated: CATMPQTGSEKLFF.

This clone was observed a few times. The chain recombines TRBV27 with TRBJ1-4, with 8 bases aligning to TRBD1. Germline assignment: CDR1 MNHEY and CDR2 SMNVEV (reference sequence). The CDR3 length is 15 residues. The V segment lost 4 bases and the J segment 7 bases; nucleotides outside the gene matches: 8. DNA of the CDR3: TGTGCCAGCAGTTCTAAGACAGGGGTTGGTGAAAAACTGTTTTTT. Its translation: CASSSKTGVGEKLFF. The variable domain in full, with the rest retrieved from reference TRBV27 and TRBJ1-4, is EAQVTQNPRYLITVTGKKLTVTCSQNMNHEYMSWYRQDPGLGLRQIYYSMNVEVTDKGDVPEGYKVSRKEKRNFPLILESPSPNQTSLYFCASSSKTGVGEKLFFGSGTQLSVL.

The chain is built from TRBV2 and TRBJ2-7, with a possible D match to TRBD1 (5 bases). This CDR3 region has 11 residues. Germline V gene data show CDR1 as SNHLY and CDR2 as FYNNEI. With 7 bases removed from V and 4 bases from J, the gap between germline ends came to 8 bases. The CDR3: CASTQGYEQYF. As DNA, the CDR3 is TGTGCCAGCACCCAGGGTTACGAGCAGTACTTC.

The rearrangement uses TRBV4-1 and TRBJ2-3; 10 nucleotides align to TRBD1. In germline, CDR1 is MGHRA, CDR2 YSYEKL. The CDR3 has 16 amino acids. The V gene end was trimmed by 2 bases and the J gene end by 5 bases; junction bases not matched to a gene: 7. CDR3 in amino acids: CASSQTTGQGLDTQYF. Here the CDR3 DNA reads TGCGCCAGCAGCCAAACGACGGGACAGGGGCTAGATACGCAGTATTTT.

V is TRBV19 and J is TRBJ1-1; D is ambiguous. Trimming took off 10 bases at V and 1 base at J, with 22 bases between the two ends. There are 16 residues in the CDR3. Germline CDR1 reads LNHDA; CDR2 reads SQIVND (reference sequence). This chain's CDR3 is CATRPGGPLRNTEAFF. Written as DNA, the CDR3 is TGTGCCACCCGTCCAGGAGGCCCCCTGAGGAACACTGAAGCTTTCTTT.

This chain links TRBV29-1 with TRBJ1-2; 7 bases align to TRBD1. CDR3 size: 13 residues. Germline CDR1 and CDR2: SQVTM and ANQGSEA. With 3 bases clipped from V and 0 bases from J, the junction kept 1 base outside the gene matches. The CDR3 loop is CSVEGQPNYGYTF. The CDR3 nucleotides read TGCAGCGTTGAGGGACAGCCTAACTATGGCTACACCTTC.